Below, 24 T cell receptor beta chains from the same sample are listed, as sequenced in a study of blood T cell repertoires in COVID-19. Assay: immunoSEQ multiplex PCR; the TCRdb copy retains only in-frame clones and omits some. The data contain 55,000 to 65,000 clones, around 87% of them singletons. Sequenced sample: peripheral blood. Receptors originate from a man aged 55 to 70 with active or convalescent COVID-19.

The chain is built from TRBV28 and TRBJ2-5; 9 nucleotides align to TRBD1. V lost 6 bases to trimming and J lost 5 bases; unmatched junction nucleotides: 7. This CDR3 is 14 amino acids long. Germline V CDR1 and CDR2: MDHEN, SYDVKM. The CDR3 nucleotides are TGTGCCAGCAGGGGACAGGGCGGTGGTGAGACCCAGTACTTC. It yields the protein CASRGQGGGETQYF.

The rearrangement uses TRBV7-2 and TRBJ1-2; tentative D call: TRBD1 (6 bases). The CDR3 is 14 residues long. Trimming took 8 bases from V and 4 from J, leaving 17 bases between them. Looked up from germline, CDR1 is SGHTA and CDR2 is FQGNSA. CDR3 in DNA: TGTGCCAGCCCAATAGGGGGACAAGCCTATGGCTACACCTTC. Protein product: CASPIGGQAYGYTF.

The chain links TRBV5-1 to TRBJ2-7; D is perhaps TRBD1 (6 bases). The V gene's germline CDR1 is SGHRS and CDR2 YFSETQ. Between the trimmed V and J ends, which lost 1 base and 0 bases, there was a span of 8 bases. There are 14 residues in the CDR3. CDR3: CASSLTGSSYEQYF. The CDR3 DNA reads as TGCGCCAGCAGCTTGACAGGGAGCTCCTACGAGCAGTACTTC.

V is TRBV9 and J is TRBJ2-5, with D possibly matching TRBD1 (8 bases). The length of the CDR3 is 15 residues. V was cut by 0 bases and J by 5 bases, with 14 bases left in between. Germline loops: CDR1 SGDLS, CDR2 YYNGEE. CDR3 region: CASSVGTGRVETQYF. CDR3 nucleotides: TGTGCCAGCAGCGTAGGGACAGGGAGGGTGGAGACCCAGTACTTC.

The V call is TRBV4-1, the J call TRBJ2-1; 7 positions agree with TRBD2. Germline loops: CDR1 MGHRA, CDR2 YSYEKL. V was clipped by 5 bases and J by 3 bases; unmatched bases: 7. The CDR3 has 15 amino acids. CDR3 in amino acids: CASSRMGGDYNEQFF. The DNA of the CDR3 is TGCGCCAGCAGCAGGATGGGGGGGGACTACAATGAGCAGTTCTTC.

Here the CDR3 reads CASSQGLSRGYGYTF. CDR3 bases: TGTGCCAGCAGCCAAGGCCTTTCTCGGGGCTATGGCTACACCTTC. The chain employs TRBV7-2 and TRBJ1-2; D unresolved. Germline CDR1 reads SGHTA; CDR2 reads FQGNSA. This CDR3 contains 15 residues. Deletions cut 5 bases from V and 4 bases from J, with 17 bases between.

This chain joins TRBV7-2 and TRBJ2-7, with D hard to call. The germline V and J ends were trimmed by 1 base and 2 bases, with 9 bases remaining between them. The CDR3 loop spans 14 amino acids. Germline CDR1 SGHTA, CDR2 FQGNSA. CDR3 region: CASSLGAATYEQYF. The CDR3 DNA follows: TGTGCCAGCAGCTTAGGGGCAGCTACCTACGAGCAGTACTTC.

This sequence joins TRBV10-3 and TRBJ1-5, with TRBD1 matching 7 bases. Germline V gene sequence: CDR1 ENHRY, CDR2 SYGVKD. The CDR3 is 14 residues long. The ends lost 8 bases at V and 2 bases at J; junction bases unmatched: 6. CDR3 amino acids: CAIGTGDRNQPQHF. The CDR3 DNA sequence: TGTGCCATCGGAACAGGGGACCGCAATCAGCCCCAGCATTTT.

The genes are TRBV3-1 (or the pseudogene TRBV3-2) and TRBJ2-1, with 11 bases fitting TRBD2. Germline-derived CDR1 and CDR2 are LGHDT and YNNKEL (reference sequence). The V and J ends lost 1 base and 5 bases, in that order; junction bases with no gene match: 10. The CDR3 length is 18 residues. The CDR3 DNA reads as TGTGCCAGCAGCCAAGGCGCGATAGCGGGGGGGAGGAACAATGAGCAGTTCTTC. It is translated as CASSQGAIAGGRNNEQFF.

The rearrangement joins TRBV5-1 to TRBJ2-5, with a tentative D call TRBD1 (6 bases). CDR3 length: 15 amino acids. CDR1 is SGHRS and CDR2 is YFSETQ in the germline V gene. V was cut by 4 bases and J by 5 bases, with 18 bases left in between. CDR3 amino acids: CASSTTPGAWETQYF. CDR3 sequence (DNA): TGCGCCAGCAGCACAACTCCAGGGGCCTGGGAGACCCAGTACTTC.

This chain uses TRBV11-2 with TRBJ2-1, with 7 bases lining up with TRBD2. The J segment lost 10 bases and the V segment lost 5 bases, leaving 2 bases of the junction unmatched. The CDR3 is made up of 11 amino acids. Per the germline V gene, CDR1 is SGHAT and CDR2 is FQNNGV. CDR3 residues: CASSLGGEQFF. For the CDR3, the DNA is TGTGCCAGCAGCCTCGGGGGGGAGCAGTTCTTC.

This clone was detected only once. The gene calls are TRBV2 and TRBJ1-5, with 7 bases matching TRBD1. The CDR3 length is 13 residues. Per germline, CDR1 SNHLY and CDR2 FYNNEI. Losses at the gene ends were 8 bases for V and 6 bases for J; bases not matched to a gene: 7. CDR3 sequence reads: CASLQGLGQPQHF. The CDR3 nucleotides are TGTGCCAGCCTACAGGGGTTGGGTCAGCCCCAGCATTTT.

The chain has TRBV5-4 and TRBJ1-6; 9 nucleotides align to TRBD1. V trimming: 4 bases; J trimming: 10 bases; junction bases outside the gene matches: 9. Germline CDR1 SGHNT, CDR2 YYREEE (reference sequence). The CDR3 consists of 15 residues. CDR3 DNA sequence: TGTGCCAGCAGCCCCTGGACAGGGGAATACTCACCCCTCCACTTT. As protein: CASSPWTGEYSPLHF.

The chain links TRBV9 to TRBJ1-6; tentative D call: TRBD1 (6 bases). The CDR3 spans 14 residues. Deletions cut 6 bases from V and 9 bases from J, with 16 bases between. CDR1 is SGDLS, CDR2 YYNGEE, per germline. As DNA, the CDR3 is TGTGCCAGCAACCTAGGGGGGGCAAGTTCACCCCTCCACTTT. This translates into CASNLGGASSPLHF.

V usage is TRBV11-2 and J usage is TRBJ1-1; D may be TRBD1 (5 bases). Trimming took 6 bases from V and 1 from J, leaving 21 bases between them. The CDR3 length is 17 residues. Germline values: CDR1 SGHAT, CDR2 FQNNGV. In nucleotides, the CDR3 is TGTGCCAGCAGTCCCATTAGTGGAGCCACAGGGAACACTGAAGCTTTCTTT. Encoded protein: CASSPISGATGNTEAFF.

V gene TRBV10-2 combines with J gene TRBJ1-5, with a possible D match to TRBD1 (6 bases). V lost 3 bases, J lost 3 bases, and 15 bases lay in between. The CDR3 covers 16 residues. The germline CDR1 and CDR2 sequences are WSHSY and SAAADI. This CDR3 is CASSDKVGGYNQPQHF. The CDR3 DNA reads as TGCGCCAGCAGTGATAAAGTAGGGGGTTACAATCAGCCCCAGCATTTT.

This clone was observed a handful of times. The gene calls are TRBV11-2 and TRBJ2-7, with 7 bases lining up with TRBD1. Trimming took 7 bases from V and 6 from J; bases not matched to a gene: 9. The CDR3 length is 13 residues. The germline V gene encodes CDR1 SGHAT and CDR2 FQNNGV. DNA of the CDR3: TGTGCCAGCATCGCCGACAGGGTTGGCGAGCAGTACTTC. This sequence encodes CASIADRVGEQYF.

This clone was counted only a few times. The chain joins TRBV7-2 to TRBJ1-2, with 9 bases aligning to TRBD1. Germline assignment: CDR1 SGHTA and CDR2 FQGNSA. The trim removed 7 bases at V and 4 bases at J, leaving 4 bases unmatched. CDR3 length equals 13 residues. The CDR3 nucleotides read TGTGCCAGCATTGCGGACAGGGGCTATGGCTACACCTTC. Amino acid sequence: CASIADRGYGYTF.

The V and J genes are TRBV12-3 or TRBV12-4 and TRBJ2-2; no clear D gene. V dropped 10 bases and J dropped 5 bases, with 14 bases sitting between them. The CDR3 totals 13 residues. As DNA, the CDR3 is TGTGCCACCCCCCAGGTGAAAACCGGGGAGCTGTTTTTT. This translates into CATPQVKTGELFF.

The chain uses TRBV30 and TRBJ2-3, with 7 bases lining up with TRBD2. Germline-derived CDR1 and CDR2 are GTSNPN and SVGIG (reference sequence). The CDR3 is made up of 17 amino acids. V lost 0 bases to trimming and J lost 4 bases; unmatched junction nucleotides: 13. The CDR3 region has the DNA TGTGCCTGGAGTGTCGCGGGGTCAGGGAGGGGTTCAGATACGCAGTATTTT. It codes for CAWSVAGSGRGSDTQYF. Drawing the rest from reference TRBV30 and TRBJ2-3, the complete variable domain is SQTIHQWPATLVQPVGSPLSLECTVEGTSNPNLYWYRQAAGRGLQLLFYSVGIGQISSEVPQNLSASRPQDRQFILSSKKLLLSDSGFYLCAWSVAGSGRGSDTQYFGPGTRLTVL.

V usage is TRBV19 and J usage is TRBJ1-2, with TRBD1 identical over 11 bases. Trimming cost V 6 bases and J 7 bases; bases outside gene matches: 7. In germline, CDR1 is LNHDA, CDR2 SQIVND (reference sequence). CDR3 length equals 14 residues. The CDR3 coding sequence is TGTGCCAGTAGCCTAGGACAGGGGGCCGGTGGCTACACCTTC. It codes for CASSLGQGAGGYTF.

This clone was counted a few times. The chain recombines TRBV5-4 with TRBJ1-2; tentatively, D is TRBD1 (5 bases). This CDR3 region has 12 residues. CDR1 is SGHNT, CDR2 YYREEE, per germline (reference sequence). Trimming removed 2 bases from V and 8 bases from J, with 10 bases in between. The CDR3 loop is CASSLSGNGYTF. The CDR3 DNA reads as TGTGCCAGCAGCTTATCAGGGAACGGCTACACCTTC.

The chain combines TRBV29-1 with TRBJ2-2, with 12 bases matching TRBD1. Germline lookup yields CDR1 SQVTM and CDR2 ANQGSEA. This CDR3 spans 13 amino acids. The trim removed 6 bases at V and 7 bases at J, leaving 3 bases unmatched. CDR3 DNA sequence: TGCAGCGTCGGGACAGGGGGCGGCGGGGAGCTGTTTTTT. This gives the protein CSVGTGGGGELFF.

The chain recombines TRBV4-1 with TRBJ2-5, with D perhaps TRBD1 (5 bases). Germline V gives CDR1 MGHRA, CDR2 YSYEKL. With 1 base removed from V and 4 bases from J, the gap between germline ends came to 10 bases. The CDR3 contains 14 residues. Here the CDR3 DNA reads TGCGCCAGCAGCCAAGGCACAGGACGAGAGACCCAGTACTTC. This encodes CASSQGTGRETQYF.